The entry below describes one TCR beta chain. Original processing notes: Cell counts per sample came from amplifying reference gene primers. Using immunoSEQ multiplex PCR, the repertoire was profiled, and TCRdb retains in-frame clones only, with some absent. Clonal size and the V and J genes are those of that table, whereas D and trimming came from the DNA. The repertoire holds under 300,000 clones, with approximately 80% as singletons. The sample belongs to a study of blood T cell repertoires in COVID-19. Study summary: Samples of COVID-19 (acute and convalescent) were obtained from the United States, Italy and Spain. T cells, B-cell-depleted T cells, or PBMCs provided the cDNA or gDNA that served as material.

The length of the CDR3 is 13 residues. The specimen was peripheral blood. The chain recombines TRBV1 with TRBJ1-2; the table's D call of TRBD1 was not tested on the DNA. TRBV1 is assigned pseudogene status. The receptor was isolated from a woman between 35 and 50 years old with active or convalescent COVID-19. The CDR3 nucleotides are TGCACCACCGTCAGGGTTTCTGGCTATGGCTACACCTTC. This codes for CTTVRVSGYGYTF.